Below are 4 T cell receptor beta chains sequenced from a single sample in a study of T-cell memory formation after mild COVID-19 (dated by TCRdb to the early 2020s). Library method: 5' RACE. Instrument used: Illumina NovaSeq 6000. TCRdb's own reprocessing of the public reads used fastp at Q25 and MiXCR and kept productive beta chains. Rows with one shared CDR3 protein collapse into an entry with the most common genes and DNA. In this sample the table shows over 10,000 distinct CDR3 sequences, more than 10% of which occur a single time. The ten largest clonotypes hold approximately 53% of the sample. The sequencing input was PBMCs or a T cell subset sorted from them (not recorded which). The receptors come from an adult woman who had mild COVID-19 (a few samples of this study predate the infection). The sample titles of this study are shuffled in the database, so cell type and time point are left out; the donor was told from shared clones.

This clonotype was counted many times. This chain links TRBV7-9 with TRBJ2-3; 13 bases align to TRBD2. The CDR3 has 16 residues. V lost 5 bases, J lost 2 bases, and 4 bases stayed unmatched. Germline loops: CDR1 SEHNR, CDR2 FQNEAQ (reference sequence). The CDR3 region is CASSPGTSGDTDTQYF. In DNA form, the CDR3 reads TGTGCCAGCAGCCCAGGGACTAGCGGGGACACAGATACGCAGTATTTT.

This clonotype was seen repeatedly, ten times or more. This chain links TRBV20-1 with TRBJ1-4; TRBD1 matches at 7 bases. The V and J ends lost 2 bases and 4 bases, in that order; junction bases with no gene match: 4. The CDR3 runs 14 residues. Germline V CDR1 and CDR2: DFQATT, SNEGSKA (reference sequence). The CDR3 loop is CSARPGQFNEKLFF. CDR3 nucleotides: TGCAGTGCTAGACCGGGACAGTTTAATGAAAAACTGTTTTTT.

This clonotype was seen ten or more times. V gene TRBV9 combines with J gene TRBJ1-1; D not resolved. The V and J ends lost 4 bases and 0 bases respectively, with 13 bases between them. The CDR3 covers 15 residues. Germline V gene data show CDR1 as SGDLS and CDR2 as YYNGEE. The CDR3 sequence: CASSPRRELNTEAFF. The CDR3 nucleotides read TGTGCCAGCAGCCCGCGTAGAGAGCTGAACACTGAAGCTTTCTTT.

This clonotype was seen at least ten times. This sequence joins TRBV6-6 and TRBJ2-1, with TRBD2 matching 11 bases. CDR1 MNHNY and CDR2 SVGAGI come from the germline V gene (reference sequence). The CDR3 loop spans 16 amino acids. The V and J ends lost 6 bases and 0 bases, in that order; junction bases with no gene match: 4. The CDR3, as DNA: TGTGCCAGCAGCCTCACTAGCGGGAGCTCCTACAATGAGCAGTTCTTC. It specifies CASSLTSGSSYNEQFF.